Below, 2 T cell receptor beta chains from the same sample are listed, as sequenced in a study of human T cells and chemical hapten exposure. MiXCR, run by TCRdb on the 5' RACE reads, gives a single entry per CDR3 protein. Among tens of thousands of distinct CDR3 sequences listed, about 15% were seen once. Extraction of total RNA was performed on unfractionated whole blood. All receptors come from a female donor in good health.

The chain has TRBV28 and TRBJ2-7, with D possibly matching TRBD1 (5 bases). This CDR3 comprises 13 residues. In germline, CDR1 is MDHEN, CDR2 SYDVKM. Trimming left V 2 bases short and J 4 bases short, with 9 bases between. The CDR3 DNA follows: TGTGCCAGCAGTTTAGGGGCAGGGTACGAGCAGTACTTC. This gives the protein CASSLGAGYEQYF.

This clonotype was seen more than once but under ten times. This chain uses TRBV5-1 with TRBJ1-2, with 10 bases lining up with TRBD1. The CDR3 totals 14 residues. Germline V gene lookup returns CDR1 SGHRS and CDR2 YFSETQ. The J segment lost 4 bases and the V segment lost 4 bases, leaving 4 bases of the junction unmatched. In nucleotides, the CDR3 is TGCGCCAGCAGCCCGGGACAGGGGCTCTATGGCTACACCTTC. Its translation is CASSPGQGLYGYTF.